This entry concerns a single TCR beta chain. Its binding antigen is unknown. Base qualities were left out, and no much larger clone turns up one base away. The sample is drawn from a study of blood T cell repertoires in COVID-19 (dated by TCRdb to the early 2020s). Study-level background: Collaborator samples came from the United States, Italy and Spain and covered acute and convalescent phases of COVID-19. The material from the prospective study consisted of cDNA or gDNA derived from T cells, B-cell-depleted T cells, or PBMCs. The repertoires were made available in a free public database intended to serve as a resource for research on the immune response to SARS-CoV-2. Subjects who had been exposed to COVID-19, were actively infected with it, or had recovered from it provided the deeply sampled blood TCRbeta repertoires that made up the dataset. Samples came from the ongoing ImmuneRACE study (first 160 participants) plus 1,254 subjects from 6 global collaborators. Nearly every sample came with metadata listing a de-identified subject ID, COVID-19 status, age in years and sex. Where HLA class I and class II types were available, the types were taken from metadata supplied by the sample provider, not from assay-based typing.

TCRbeta CDR3 regions were amplified from genomic DNA using the immunoSEQ Assay, a bias-controlled multiplex PCR. In the source study's methods: Nucleated cell counts per sample were estimated from amplification of reference gene primers within the assay. To quantify the absolute abundance of each unique TCRbeta CDR3 rearrangement, sequence reads were collapsed and filtered. For each sample, productive Simpson clonality was calculated as the square root of Simpson's diversity index over productive rearrangements. The table comes from immuneACCESS by way of TCRdb, which keeps in-frame sequences with V and J called. Part of the clones is missing from these tables; in studies checked, under half for an unresolved V gene and the rest for unknown reasons. V and J calls and clone size come straight from that table; D and trimming were deduced from the DNA. The sample records approximately 70,000 clones, roughly 80% of which are singletons. The top ten clones comprise roughly 9.7% of the sample.

From its cysteine to its phenylalanine, the CDR3 spans 14 amino acids. The sequence is cut down to CDR3 DNA, 42 bases in frame from base 1. The germline V gene yields ENHRY for CDR1 and SYGVKD for CDR2. Relative to germline, V is 5 bases shorter and J is 14 bases shorter, with 19 bases between their ends. Each collaborating institution followed its own protocols to collect whole blood in K2EDTA tubes. For TCRbeta analysis, collaborators shipped samples as frozen whole blood, isolated PBMCs, or DNA extracted from either of those sample types. Overall study results and their limits: The amount of clinical and demographic metadata varied by source and participant and was provided uncurated.

This receptor was obtained from a woman at least 80 years old with acute or convalescent COVID-19. The V and J genes are TRBV10-3 and TRBJ1-6; the best D guess is TRBD1, with 6 bases matching. The sequencing input was peripheral blood. For the CDR3, the sequence is CAISSDSGYSALHF. In nucleotides, the sequence is TGTGCCATCAGTTCGGACAGTGGCTATTCGGCCCTCCACTTT.